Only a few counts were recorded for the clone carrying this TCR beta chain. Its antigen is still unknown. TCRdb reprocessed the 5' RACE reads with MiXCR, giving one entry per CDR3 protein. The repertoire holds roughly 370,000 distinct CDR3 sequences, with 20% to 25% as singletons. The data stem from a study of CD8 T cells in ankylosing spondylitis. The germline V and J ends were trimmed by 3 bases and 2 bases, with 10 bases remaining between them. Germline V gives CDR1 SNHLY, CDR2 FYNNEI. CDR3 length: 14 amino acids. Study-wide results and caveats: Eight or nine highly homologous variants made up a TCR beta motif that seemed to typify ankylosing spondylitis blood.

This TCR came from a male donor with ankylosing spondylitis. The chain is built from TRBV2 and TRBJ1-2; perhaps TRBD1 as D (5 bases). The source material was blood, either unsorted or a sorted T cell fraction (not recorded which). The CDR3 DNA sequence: TGTGCCAGCAGTGACCTGTGGGGGAACTATGGCTACACCTTC. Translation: CASSDLWGNYGYTF.